This paragraph reports one TCR beta chain. The data were produced by immunoSEQ multiplex PCR, yet TCRdb's version contains in-frame clones alone and is incomplete. The sample has 200,000 to 250,000 clones, around 83% seen once. The CDR3 has 15 amino acids. CDR1 and CDR2 (germline): SGDLS, YYNGEE. V gave up 0 bases and J gave up 9 bases, with 15 bases separating them. It was during active infection that Seattle patients were enrolled and then longitudinally followed. This sample was included in a study of blood T cell repertoires in COVID-19. Turning to the study itself: Whether acute or convalescent, the COVID-19 samples came from the United States, Italy and Spain. Sample material is recorded as cDNA or gDNA derived from T cells, B-cell-depleted T cells, or PBMCs.

Input material: peripheral blood. J is TRBJ1-4 and V is TRBV9; D is possibly TRBD1 (6 bases). The sequence was obtained from a woman aged 50 to 65 with COVID-19, enrolled during active disease. As DNA, the CDR3 is TGTGCCAGCAGCGTAGGCACAGGGACAACGAAAAAACTGTTTTTT. Residues: CASSVGTGTTKKLFF.